The subject of this entry is one TCR beta chain. The antigen is undetermined. The source of the sample is a study of T cells in women clearing cervical HPV infection. General study results and limits: CIN3+ cases had significantly higher TCR repertoire richness than controls, but evenness did not differ.

Data came from immunoSEQ multiplex PCR; TCRdb stores just in-frame clones and leaves some out. The listing contains about 30,000 clones. Sequencing was performed on blood buffy coat. The source is a woman between 18 and 70 years old with a cervical HPV16 infection that either progressed to CIN3+ or cleared (not recorded which).

The CDR3 bases that were read are TGCGCCAGCAGCTTGGTTCCGGGACTTTCATCACCCACAGATACG. Its translation is CASSLVPGLSSPTDT. The CDR3 as a whole reads CASSLVPGLSSPTDTQYF. The chain is built from TRBV5-1 and TRBJ2-3, with D tentatively TRBD2 (6 bases). Coverage ceases 3 residues before the CDR3 finishes, and the germline J gene fills in the end. V gave up 0 bases and J gave up 2 bases, with 19 bases separating them. The CDR3 is 18 amino acids. Germline assignment: CDR1 SGHRS and CDR2 YFSETQ.